One TCR beta chain is described in this entry. This clone was seen a few times. This receptor's antigen is unknown. No much larger clone is present one base from it, and per-base qualities are unavailable. A single peripheral blood draw of 95 to 150 mL on average was collected from each donor into heparinised tubes. Naive, central memory, regulatory and stem cell-like memory CD4+ T cells were sorted on a BD FACSAria II using a panel including CD45RO, CCR7, CD25, CD127, CD95 and CD27. Purity was above 95% for every sorted population. PBMCs were isolated right away by Lymphoprep density gradient centrifugation and were stained directly, without culture. So that batch effects would be minimized, each experiment stained and sorted samples in pairs, pairing one healthy donor with one patient. The germline V gene sets CDR1 to SGHTA and CDR2 to FQGNSA. V is cut back by 4 bases and J by 14 bases, with 11 bases in the junction unmatched. Counted from cysteine to phenylalanine, this CDR3 has 13 amino acids. Left in the record is the CDR3 DNA by itself, 39 bases read in frame from the first base.

The source of the sample is a study of beta chain features in type 1 diabetes (dated by TCRdb to the late 2010s). Regarding the study in general: No differences in mean age, gender distribution, total cell number or subset yield were found between patients and healthy donors. The study compared TCRB repertoires of sorted circulating CD4+ T cell subsets between recently diagnosed type 1 diabetes patients and matched healthy donors. A total of roughly 100 million sorted cells were examined across all samples, and the number of cells per subset was strongly correlated with RNA yield. Regulatory and stem cell-like memory subsets were obtained from only 8 patients and roughly 8 healthy donors, while naive and central memory subsets were obtained from all 30 or so donors.

Overall study results and their limits: Naive, central memory and regulatory TCRB repertoires appeared to be more alike among patients than among healthy donors. Because small numbers of individuals were included in the HLA sub-analyses, any influence of HLA type on TCRB rearrangement was left unresolved. Patients with type 1 diabetes made fewer insertions and deleted more nucleotides at VDJ recombination sites, implying thymic rearrangement abnormalities. PCR may preferentially amplify shorter templates, but because patient and control samples were amplified and corrected together, any resulting skew would affect both groups equally. In all four CD4+ subsets, TCRB CDR3 length was moderately but significantly shorter in type 1 diabetes patients. Because cDNA was sequenced instead of genomic DNA, activated cells with high expression could be over-represented, although the groups did not differ in activation or CD3 levels.

The entire isolated RNA was reverse transcribed using the High Capacity cDNA Reverse Transcription Kit, and thus expressed TCRB transcripts were sequenced. Naive, central memory and regulatory T cell samples underwent deep immunoSEQ sequencing, averaging about 3.3 million total reads per sample. Sorted cells were lysed in RLT buffer, and RNA was extracted using DNase-treated RNeasy Micro or Mini kits according to cell number. To prevent cross-contamination, every cell subset was processed on its own, while patient and healthy donor samples were processed together. Using the immunoSEQ multiplex PCR, TCRB sequences were amplified from cDNA into 87-bp fragments spanning the CDR3 region. The amplicons were sequenced using the Illumina HiSeq platform. Processing in the source paper ran as follows. Synthetic template baselines were used to correct PCR bias computationally, reads within Hamming distance 2 were collapsed together, and singletons that could not be merged were discarded. By aligning reads against IMGT, V, D and J genes, CDR3 length, and insertions or deletions at six rearrangement sites were assigned. Clonotype counts were normalized to sorted cell number within each subset before computing true diversity and Gini coefficients with the tcR R package. The overlap coefficient, calculated on TCRB nucleotide sequences, was used to measure repertoire sharing. Out-of-frame TCRB sequences from naive cells were analyzed as a proxy for the pre-selection repertoire. Entries here come from immuneACCESS through TCRdb and include only in-frame sequences with V and J called. Some clones fail to appear in such tables; in the studies checked, an unresolved V gene covers under half of the shortfall, and the cause of the remainder is unknown. V, J and clone size are taken as reported in that table, and D and trimming were inferred from the DNA itself. The sample table holds some 400,000 clones, of which about 16% were seen once. Of the sample, approximately 0.019% is held by the ten largest clones.

The material sequenced was naive CD4+ T cells from blood. What this sample's cell subset or site label stands for: true naive CD4+ T cells. The receptor was derived from a woman younger than 35 in good health. The sequence joins TRBV7-2 to TRBJ2-1; TRBD1 aligns with 7 central bases. The CDR3 protein sequence reads: CASSWKHRDREFF. The DNA is TGTGCCAGCAGCTGGAAACACCGGGACAGAGAGTTCTTC.